Reported below is one T cell receptor (beta chain). An even split of each subset's genomic DNA across several immunoSEQ plates was performed. Sequencing used immunoSEQ multiplex PCR; TCRdb keeps in-frame clones, though not all of them. In the table there are approximately 1.4 million clones, 95% to 99% of which are singletons. These data come from a study of shared clonotypes between healthy human individuals. With 3 bases removed from V and 6 bases from J, the gap between germline ends came to 18 bases. Germline V lookup: CDR1 KGHSH, CDR2 LQKENI. This CDR3 is 16 amino acids long. The source of this sequence is a young man in good health. The sequencing input was naive CD4+ T cells sorted from blood. Indicated subset: CD45RA+ positively selected. V is TRBV18 and J is TRBJ2-1; D uncertain. The DNA for the CDR3 is TGTGCCAGCTCACCGGTCCAGCGCCCTGAAGGCAATGAGCAGTTCTTC. It encodes CASSPVQRPEGNEQFF.